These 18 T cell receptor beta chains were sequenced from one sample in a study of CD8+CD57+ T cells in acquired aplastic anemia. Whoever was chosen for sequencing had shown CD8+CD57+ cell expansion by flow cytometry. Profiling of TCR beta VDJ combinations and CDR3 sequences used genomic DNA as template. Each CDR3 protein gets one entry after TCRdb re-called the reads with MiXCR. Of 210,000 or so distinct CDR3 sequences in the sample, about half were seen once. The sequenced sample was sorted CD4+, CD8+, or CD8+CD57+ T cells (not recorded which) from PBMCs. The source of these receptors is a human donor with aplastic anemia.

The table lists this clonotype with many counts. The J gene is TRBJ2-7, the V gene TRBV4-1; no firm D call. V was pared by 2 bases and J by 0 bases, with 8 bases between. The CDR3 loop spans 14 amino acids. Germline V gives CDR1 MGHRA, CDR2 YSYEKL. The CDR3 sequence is CASSQLNRSYEQYF. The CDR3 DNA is TGCGCCAGCAGCCAATTAAACCGCTCCTACGAGCAGTACTTC.

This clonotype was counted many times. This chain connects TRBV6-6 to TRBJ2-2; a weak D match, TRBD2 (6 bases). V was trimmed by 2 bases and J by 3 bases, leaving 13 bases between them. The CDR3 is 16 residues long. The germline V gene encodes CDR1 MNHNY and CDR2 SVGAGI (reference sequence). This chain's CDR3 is CASSYDRGGDTGELFF. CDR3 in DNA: TGTGCCAGCAGTTACGATAGGGGAGGAGACACCGGGGAGCTGTTTTTT.

CDR3 amino acids: CASSKSGQGLGGADTQYF. DNA for the CDR3: TGTGCCAGCAGTAAATCGGGACAGGGGCTGGGGGGCGCAGATACGCAGTATTTT. The chain employs TRBV12-3 or TRBV12-4 and TRBJ2-3; the match to TRBD1 covers 10 bases. V dropped 5 bases and J dropped 4; count of bases not matched to a gene: 15. The CDR3 sequence is 18 residues long.

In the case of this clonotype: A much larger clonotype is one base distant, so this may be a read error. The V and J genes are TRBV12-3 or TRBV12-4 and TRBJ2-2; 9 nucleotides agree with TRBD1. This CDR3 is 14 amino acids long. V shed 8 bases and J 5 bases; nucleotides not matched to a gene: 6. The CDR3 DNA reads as TGTGCCAGCGGTGGAGGGACAGGGACCGGGGAGCTGTTTTTT. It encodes CASGGGTGTGELFF.

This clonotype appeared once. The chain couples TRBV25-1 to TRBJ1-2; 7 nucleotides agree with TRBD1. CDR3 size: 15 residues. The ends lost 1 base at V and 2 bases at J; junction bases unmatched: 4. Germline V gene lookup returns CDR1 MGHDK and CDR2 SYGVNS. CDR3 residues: CASSEFVGGNYGYTF. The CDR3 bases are TGTGCCAGCAGTGAATTTGTAGGGGGCAACTATGGCTACACCTTC.

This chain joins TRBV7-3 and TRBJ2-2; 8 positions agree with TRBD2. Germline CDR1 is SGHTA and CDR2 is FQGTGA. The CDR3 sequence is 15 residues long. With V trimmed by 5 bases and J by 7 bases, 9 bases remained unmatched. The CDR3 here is CASSEISGAYGELFF. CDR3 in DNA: TGTGCCAGCAGCGAAATTAGCGGGGCTTACGGGGAGCTGTTTTTT.

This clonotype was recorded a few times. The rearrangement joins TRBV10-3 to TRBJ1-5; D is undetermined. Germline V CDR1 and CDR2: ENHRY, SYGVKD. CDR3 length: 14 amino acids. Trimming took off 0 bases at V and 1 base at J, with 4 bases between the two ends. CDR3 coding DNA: TGTGCCATCAGTGAGTCGGTGAGCAATCAGCCCCAGCATTTT. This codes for CAISESVSNQPQHF.

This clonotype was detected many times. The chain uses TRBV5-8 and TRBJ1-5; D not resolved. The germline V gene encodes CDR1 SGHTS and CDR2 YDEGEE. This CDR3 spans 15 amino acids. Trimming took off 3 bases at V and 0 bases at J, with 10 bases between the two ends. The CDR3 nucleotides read TGTGCCAGCAGCTCCCTGGAGGGTAGCAATCAGCCCCAGCATTTT. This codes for CASSSLEGSNQPQHF.

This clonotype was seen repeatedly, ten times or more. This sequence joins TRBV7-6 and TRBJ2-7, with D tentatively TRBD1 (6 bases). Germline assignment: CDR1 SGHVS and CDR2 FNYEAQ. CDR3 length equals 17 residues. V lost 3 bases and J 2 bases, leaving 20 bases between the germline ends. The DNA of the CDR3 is TGTGCCAGCAGCTTCCGGGCAGGGGACGATCGGACCTACGAGCAGTACTTC. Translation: CASSFRAGDDRTYEQYF.

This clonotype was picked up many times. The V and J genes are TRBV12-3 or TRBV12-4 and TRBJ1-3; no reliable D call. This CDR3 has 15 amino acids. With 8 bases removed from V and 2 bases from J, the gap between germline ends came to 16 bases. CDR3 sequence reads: CASSSVGRAGNTIYF. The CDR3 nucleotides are TGTGCCAGCTCCTCGGTAGGAAGGGCTGGAAACACCATATATTTT.

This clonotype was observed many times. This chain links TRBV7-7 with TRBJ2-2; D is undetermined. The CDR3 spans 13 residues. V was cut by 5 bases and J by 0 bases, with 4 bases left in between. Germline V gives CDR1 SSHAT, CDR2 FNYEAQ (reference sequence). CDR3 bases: TGTGCCAGCAGCCCGTCGAACACCGGGGAGCTGTTTTTT. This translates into CASSPSNTGELFF.

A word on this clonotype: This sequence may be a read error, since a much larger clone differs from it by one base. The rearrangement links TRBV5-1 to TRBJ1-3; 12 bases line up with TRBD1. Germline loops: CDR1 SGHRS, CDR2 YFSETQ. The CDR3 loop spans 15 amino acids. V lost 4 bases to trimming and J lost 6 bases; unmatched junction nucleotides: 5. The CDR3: CASSQSGQGANTIYF. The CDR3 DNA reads TGCGCCAGCAGCCAGTCGGGACAGGGGGCAAACACCATATATTTT.

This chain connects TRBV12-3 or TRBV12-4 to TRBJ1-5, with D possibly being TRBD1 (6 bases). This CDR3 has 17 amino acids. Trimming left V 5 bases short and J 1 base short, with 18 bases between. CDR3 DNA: TGTGCCAGCAGTGCCATCGGGGGGGCCGGGAGCAATCAGCCCCAGCATTTT. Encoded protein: CASSAIGGAGSNQPQHF.

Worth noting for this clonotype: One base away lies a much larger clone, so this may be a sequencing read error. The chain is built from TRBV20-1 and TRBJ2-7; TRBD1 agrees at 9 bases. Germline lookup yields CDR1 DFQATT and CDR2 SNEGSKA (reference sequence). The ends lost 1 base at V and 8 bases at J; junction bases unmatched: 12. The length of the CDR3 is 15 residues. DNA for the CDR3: TGCAGTGCTAGAGCAGTGACAGGGGGTCGGTACAAGCAGTACTTC. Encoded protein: CSARAVTGGRYKQYF.

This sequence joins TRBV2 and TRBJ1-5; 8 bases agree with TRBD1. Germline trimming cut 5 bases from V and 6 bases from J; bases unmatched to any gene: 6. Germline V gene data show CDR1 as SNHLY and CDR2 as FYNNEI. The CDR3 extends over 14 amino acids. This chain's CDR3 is CASSRTGGGQPQHF. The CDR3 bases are TGTGCCAGCAGTAGAACAGGGGGAGGTCAGCCCCAGCATTTT.

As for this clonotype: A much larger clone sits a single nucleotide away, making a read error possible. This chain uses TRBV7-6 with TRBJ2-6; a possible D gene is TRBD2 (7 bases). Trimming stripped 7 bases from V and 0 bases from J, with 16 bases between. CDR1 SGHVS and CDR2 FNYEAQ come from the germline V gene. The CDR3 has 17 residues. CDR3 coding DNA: TGTGCCAGCACCCTAGGGGGGGTCCCCTCTGGGGCCAACGTCCTGACTTTC. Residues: CASTLGGVPSGANVLTF.

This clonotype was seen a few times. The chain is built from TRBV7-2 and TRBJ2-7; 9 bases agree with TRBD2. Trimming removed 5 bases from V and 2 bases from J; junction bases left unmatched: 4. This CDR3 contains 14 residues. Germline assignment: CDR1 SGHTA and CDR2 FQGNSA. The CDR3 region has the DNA TGTGCCAGCAGCCCTAGACTAGCGGCCTACGAGCAGTACTTC. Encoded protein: CASSPRLAAYEQYF.

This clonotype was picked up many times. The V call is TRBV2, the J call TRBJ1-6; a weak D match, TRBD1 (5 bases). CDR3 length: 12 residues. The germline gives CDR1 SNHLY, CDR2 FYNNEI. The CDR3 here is CGGGGYNSPLHF. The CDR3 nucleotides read TGTGGGGGGGGGGGCTATAATTCACCCCTCCACTTT.